One sample yielded the 26 T cell receptor beta chains listed below, sequenced in a study of T-cell reconstitution after alpha-beta-depleted transplantation in children. Unique molecular identifiers were incorporated into the prepared TCRbeta library. TCRdb ran MiXCR on the PCR reads and lists one entry per CDR3 protein. The table records about 400,000 distinct CDR3 sequences, about a sixth of them present only once. The sequences come from PBMCs, mostly from graft donor cells, collected 360 days after TCRalphabeta/CD19-depleted stem cell transplant. The source of these receptors is a boy under three years old who had a stem cell transplant for Wiskott-Aldrich syndrome, so the T cells may come from the graft donor.

V usage is TRBV7-9 and J usage is TRBJ2-3; D remains unclear. The CDR3 covers 13 residues. Germline lookup yields CDR1 SEHNR and CDR2 FQNEAQ (reference sequence). V lost 4 bases to trimming and J lost 2 bases, with 7 bases between them. CDR3 nucleotides: TGTGCCAGCAGCTGGGCCATCACAGATACGCAGTATTTT. It encodes CASSWAITDTQYF.

There are a few counts of this clonotype. This chain links TRBV10-3 with TRBJ2-7; no clear D. Germline assignment: CDR1 ENHRY and CDR2 SYGVKD. The CDR3 runs 16 residues. Trimming cost V 2 bases and J 3 bases, with 17 bases left between them. In DNA, the CDR3 is TGTGCCATCAGTGAGCCTCTCAAGGCCCCCCTCTACGAGCAGTACTTC. Translated: CAISEPLKAPLYEQYF.

Only a few counts were recorded for this clonotype. The chain links TRBV24-1 to TRBJ2-5, with D maybe TRBD2 (6 bases). This CDR3 is 16 amino acids long. From germline, CDR1 is KGHDR and CDR2 SFDVKD. The ends were cut back, 2 bases at V and 2 bases at J, with 14 bases in the middle. CDR3 in DNA: TGTGCCACCAGTGATTATCGACTAGGGAGGCAAGAGACCCAGTACTTC. It translates to CATSDYRLGRQETQYF.

The chain has TRBV5-1 and TRBJ2-1; 8 bases agree with TRBD2. V lost 4 bases, J lost 6 bases, and 12 bases stayed unmatched. CDR1 SGHRS and CDR2 YFSETQ come from the germline V gene. The CDR3 extends over 16 amino acids. The chain's CDR3 is CASSGRSREAINEQFF. CDR3 nucleotide sequence: TGCGCCAGCAGCGGCAGGTCGCGGGAGGCAATCAATGAGCAGTTCTTC.

This clonotype was detected only a few times. The rearrangement joins TRBV3-1 to TRBJ2-3; D is perhaps TRBD2 (6 bases). CDR1 LGHDT and CDR2 YNNKEL come from the germline V gene (reference sequence). V was cut by 3 bases and J by 2 bases, with 9 bases left in between. CDR3 length: 14 residues. In DNA, the CDR3 is TGTGCCAGCAGCCAGGGACTCATCACAGATACGCAGTATTTT. It is translated as CASSQGLITDTQYF.

This clonotype turned up a few times. The V and J genes are TRBV6-2 or TRBV6-3 and TRBJ2-3, with 8 bases lining up with TRBD2. Germline CDR1 and CDR2: MNHEY and SVGEGT. This CDR3 has 17 residues. The junction had 13 bases not matched to a gene; V was cut back by 2 bases and J by 6 bases. The CDR3 DNA is TGTGCCAGCAGTTACCTCGAGAGCGGGAGACTACGGGATACGCAGTATTTT. Translation: CASSYLESGRLRDTQYF.

The rearrangement joins TRBV6-5 to TRBJ2-1; D perhaps matches TRBD2 (5 bases). Germline V gene lookup returns CDR1 MNHEY and CDR2 SVGAGI. Deletions cut 2 bases from V and 0 bases from J, with 14 bases between. The CDR3 sequence is 17 residues long. The CDR3 coding sequence is TGTGCCAGCAGTTACCCCGGGCAGCGGAGCTCCTACAATGAGCAGTTCTTC. Protein sequence: CASSYPGQRSSYNEQFF.

This clonotype was found a few times. This chain connects TRBV20-1 to TRBJ2-7, with TRBD1 matching over 8 bases. With 1 base clipped from V and 4 bases from J, the junction kept 9 bases outside the gene matches. This CDR3 has 15 amino acids. CDR1 and CDR2 (germline): DFQATT, SNEGSKA (reference sequence). The CDR3 DNA sequence: TGCAGTGCTAGAGCCCGGACAGGGACGAGGTACGAGCAGTACTTC. Residues: CSARARTGTRYEQYF.

The chain combines TRBV7-2 with TRBJ2-3; 11 bases are shared with TRBD2. V lost 5 bases, J lost 3 bases, and 7 bases stayed unmatched. The CDR3 sequence is 16 residues long. The germline V gene encodes CDR1 SGHTA and CDR2 FQGNSA. CDR3 residues: CASSQPGTSGTDTQYF. The DNA of the CDR3 is TGTGCCAGCAGCCAACCCGGGACTAGCGGTACAGATACGCAGTATTTT.

The DNA for the CDR3 is TGCAGTGCTAAAGGATTTGCGGGGGGGACCGGGGAGCTGTTTTTT. Translation gives CSAKGFAGGTGELFF. The J gene is TRBJ2-2, the V gene TRBV20-1; 9 bases are a match to TRBD2. Germline V gene sequence: CDR1 DFQATT, CDR2 SNEGSKA (reference sequence). This CDR3 region has 15 residues. J lost 5 bases, V lost 4 bases, and 8 bases had no gene match.

There are a few counts of this clonotype. The CDR3 DNA reads TGTGCCAGCAGCTTCCGACTAGCAGGCGAGCAGTACTTC. Translated, it gives CASSFRLAGEQYF. The J gene is TRBJ2-7, the V gene TRBV7-2; 7 bases map to TRBD2. This CDR3 spans 13 amino acids. The V segment lost 3 bases and the J segment 6 bases; nucleotides outside the gene matches: 5. Looked up from germline, CDR1 is SGHTA and CDR2 is FQGNSA.

This rearrangement joins TRBV7-2 to TRBJ2-1, with TRBD2 matching 10 bases. V shed 7 bases and J 2 bases; nucleotides not matched to a gene: 11. The CDR3 has 17 amino acids. The germline CDR1 and CDR2 sequences are SGHTA and FQGNSA. CDR3: CASTQRSSGGTYNEQFF. DNA of the CDR3: TGTGCCAGCACCCAGAGATCTAGCGGGGGAACCTACAATGAGCAGTTCTTC.

In its sample, this clonotype was seen a few times. The gene calls are TRBV5-1 and TRBJ2-1; 7 positions match TRBD1. In germline, CDR1 is SGHRS, CDR2 YFSETQ. The CDR3 is 13 amino acids. V was clipped by 5 bases and J by 5 bases; unmatched bases: 4. CDR3 DNA sequence: TGCGCCAGCAGTCGTGACAGGGACAATGAGCAGTTCTTC. This sequence encodes CASSRDRDNEQFF.

The chain combines TRBV19 with TRBJ2-5, with D possibly TRBD1 on 6 matching bases. The CDR3 totals 13 residues. The V end was cut by 8 bases, the J end by 3 bases, with 13 bases between. CDR1 is LNHDA and CDR2 is SQIVND in the germline V gene (reference sequence). CDR3 in amino acids: CASARHREETQYF. The CDR3 nucleotides read TGTGCCAGTGCCCGACACAGGGAAGAGACCCAGTACTTC.

The genes are TRBV28 and TRBJ2-3; TRBD2 matches at 11 bases. Germline loops: CDR1 MDHEN, CDR2 SYDVKM. This CDR3 is built from 18 residues. After removal of 4 bases from V and 1 base from J, the junction contained 10 bases not matched to a gene. In DNA, the CDR3 is TGTGCCAGCAGTTGGGGCCCTGGGACTAGCGGAGGCACAGATACGCAGTATTTT. Protein product: CASSWGPGTSGGTDTQYF. Together with reference TRBV28 and TRBJ2-3, the CDR3 gives the full variable domain: DVKVTQSSRYLVKRTGEKVFLECVQDMDHENMFWYRQDPGLGLRLIYFSYDVKMKEKGDIPEGYSVSREKKERFSLILESASTNQTSMYLCASSWGPGTSGGTDTQYFGPGTRLTVL.

This clonotype came up a few times. V usage is TRBV7-2 and J usage is TRBJ2-7; 9 bases map to TRBD2. J gave up 3 bases and V 6 bases, and 9 bases lay outside the gene matches. This CDR3 region has 15 residues. CDR1 SGHTA and CDR2 FQGNSA come from the germline V gene. In nucleotides, the CDR3 is TGTGCCAGCAGGACCGGGACTAGCCCTTTCTACGAGCAGTACTTC. This translates into CASRTGTSPFYEQYF.

The chain couples TRBV5-6 to TRBJ1-2; D perhaps matches TRBD1 (5 bases). The germline V gene encodes CDR1 SGHDT and CDR2 YYEEEE. CDR3 length: 15 residues. V was cut by 4 bases and J by 5 bases, with 18 bases left in between. The CDR3 loop is CASSPGRRVVYGYTF. The CDR3 nucleotides read TGTGCCAGCAGCCCGGGACGTCGAGTCGTTTATGGCTACACCTTC.

Only a few counts were recorded for this clonotype. The chain uses TRBV19 and TRBJ2-7; no clear D gene. From germline, CDR1 is LNHDA and CDR2 SQIVND (reference sequence). The CDR3 sequence is 13 residues long. V was cut by 1 base and J by 2 bases, with 6 bases left in between. CDR3 sequence reads: CASSIGNTYEQYF. The CDR3 DNA sequence: TGTGCCAGTAGTATAGGGAATACCTACGAGCAGTACTTC. The variable domain in full, with the rest retrieved from reference TRBV19 and TRBJ2-7, is DGGITQSPKYLFRKEGQNVTLSCEQNLNHDAMYWYRQDPGQGLRLIYYSQIVNDFQKGDIAEGYSVSREKKESFPLTVTSAQKNPTAFYLCASSIGNTYEQYFGPGTRLTVT.

This sequence joins TRBV12-3 or TRBV12-4 and TRBJ2-7; unclear D gene. This CDR3 is built from 15 residues. Trimming removed 2 bases from V and 5 bases from J, with 16 bases in between. The CDR3 loop is CASSLMLSRAHEQYF. CDR3 nucleotides: TGTGCCAGCAGTTTAATGCTATCTAGGGCCCACGAGCAGTACTTC.

This clonotype was picked up many times. The chain employs TRBV12-3 or TRBV12-4 and TRBJ1-1; D is undetermined. V was cut by 6 bases and J by 4 bases, with 18 bases left in between. The CDR3 extends over 15 amino acids. CDR3 region: CASRWGGTPVTEAFF. The CDR3 nucleotides read TGTGCCAGCAGATGGGGAGGCACCCCAGTCACTGAAGCTTTCTTT.

Details on this clonotype: Its ends do not fully match the called genes, so a read error is possible. The V gene is TRBV5-1, the J gene TRBJ2-7; D might be TRBD1 or TRBD2, each matching 5 bases. The V gene's germline CDR1 is SGHRS and CDR2 YFSETQ. The length of the CDR3 is 16 residues. The CDR3 coding sequence is TGCGCCAGCAACTTGTTGCCGACTGGGGGTGCCTACGAGCAGTACTTC. It is translated as CASNLLPTGGAYEQYF.

This clonotype was counted only a few times. The V call is TRBV7-9, the J call TRBJ2-3, with D possibly TRBD2 on 5 matching bases. With 1 base removed from V and 1 base from J, the gap between germline ends came to 12 bases. Germline V gene sequence: CDR1 SEHNR, CDR2 FQNEAQ (reference sequence). This CDR3 contains 16 residues. CDR3: CASSLERGSRTDTQYF. DNA of the CDR3: TGTGCCAGCAGCTTAGAACGGGGATCACGCACAGATACGCAGTATTTT. The full variable domain, rest sourced from reference TRBV7-9 and TRBJ2-3, is DTGVSQNPRHKITKRGQNVTFRCDPISEHNRLYWYRQTLGQGPEFLTYFQNEAQLEKSRLLSDRFSAERPKGSFSTLEIQRTEQGDSAMYLCASSLERGSRTDTQYFGPGTRLTVL.

This chain uses TRBV4-1 with TRBJ2-1, with 13 bases aligning to TRBD2. The CDR3 is 17 amino acids. Germline trimming cut 3 bases from V and 8 bases from J; bases unmatched to any gene: 10. CDR1 is MGHRA, CDR2 YSYEKL, per germline. The chain's CDR3 is CASSQGLTSGGGDEQFF. DNA of the CDR3: TGCGCCAGCAGCCAGGGACTCACTAGCGGGGGGGGCGATGAGCAGTTCTTC.

There are a few counts of this clonotype. The chain is built from TRBV5-1 and TRBJ2-5, with TRBD2 matching 8 bases. The CDR3 length is 15 residues. Per germline, CDR1 SGHRS and CDR2 YFSETQ. V lost 4 bases to trimming and J lost 0 bases; unmatched junction nucleotides: 5. In nucleotides, the CDR3 is TGCGCCAGCAGCCTTAGCGGGGTGTACCAAGAGACCCAGTACTTC. As protein: CASSLSGVYQETQYF.

The chain joins TRBV7-6 to TRBJ2-1; TRBD2 matches at 11 bases. V gave up 5 bases and J gave up 4 bases; unmatched junction bases: 10. The CDR3 contains 17 residues. Per germline, CDR1 SGHVS and CDR2 FNYEAQ. CDR3 amino acids: CASSVSGTSGGYNEQFF. DNA of the CDR3: TGTGCCAGCAGCGTCTCCGGGACTAGCGGCGGGTACAATGAGCAGTTCTTC.

This clonotype was found a few times. This rearrangement joins TRBV5-6 to TRBJ2-6; D is unclear. The CDR3 totals 16 residues. Trimming shortened V by 4 bases and J by 4 bases, and 15 bases separated the two germline ends. Germline CDR1 reads SGHDT; CDR2 reads YYEEEE. CDR3 sequence reads: CASSRVFSAGANVLTF. CDR3 in DNA: TGTGCCAGCAGCCGGGTCTTCTCCGCGGGGGCCAACGTCCTGACTTTC.